This entry features one T cell receptor (beta chain) sequence. Its antigen is undetermined. The CDR3 loop spans 13 amino acids. V was cut by 4 bases and J by 1 base, with 10 bases left in between. Looked up from germline, CDR1 is SQVTM and CDR2 is ANQGSEA. This sample is drawn from a study of shared clonotypes between healthy human individuals. Study-level information: Each donor had three CD4 naive, three CD4 memory, two CD8 naive and one CD8 memory plate. The study's findings and limits: Estimated clonotype richness was generally higher in naive than memory subsets.

Over several immunoSEQ plates, each subset's genomic DNA was distributed in even portions. Original analysis: Junction-only sequences without quality scores came from ImmunoSEQ, so filtering differed. The protocol was immunoSEQ multiplex PCR, while the TCRdb copy is restricted to in-frame clones and leaves out a portion. V, J and clone size were drawn from that table, and D and trimming were deduced from the DNA. The sample has more than 1 million clones; approximately 80% are singletons. The material sequenced was memory CD4+ T cells from PBMCs. Subset of the sample: CD45RA-negative fraction. This TCR was sampled from a man between 18 and 35 years old in good health. Some clones in this sample may be carry-over from other donors' samples. The V gene is TRBV29-1, the J gene TRBJ2-5, with D maybe TRBD2 (6 bases). The CDR3 loop is CSVAGTFQETQYF. The CDR3, as DNA: TGCAGCGTTGCCGGGACTTTCCAAGAGACCCAGTACTTC.